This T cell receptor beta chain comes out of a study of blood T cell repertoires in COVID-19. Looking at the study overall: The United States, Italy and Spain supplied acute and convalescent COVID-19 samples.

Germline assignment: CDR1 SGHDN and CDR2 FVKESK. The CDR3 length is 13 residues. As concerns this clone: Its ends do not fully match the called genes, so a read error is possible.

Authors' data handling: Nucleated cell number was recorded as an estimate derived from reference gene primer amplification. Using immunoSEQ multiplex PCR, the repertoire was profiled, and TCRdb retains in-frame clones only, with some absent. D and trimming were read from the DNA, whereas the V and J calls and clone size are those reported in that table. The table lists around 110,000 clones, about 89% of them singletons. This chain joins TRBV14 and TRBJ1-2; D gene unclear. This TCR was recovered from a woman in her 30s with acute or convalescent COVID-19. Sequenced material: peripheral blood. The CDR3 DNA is TGTGCCAGCAGACAAGGACGGACTTATGGCTACACCTTC. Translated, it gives CASRQGRTYGYTF.